The TCR beta chain described here comes from a study of blood T cell repertoires in COVID-19. Looking at the study overall: The samples span acute and convalescent COVID-19 from the United States, Italy and Spain. PBMCs, B-cell-depleted T cells, or T cells were the source of the cDNA or gDNA that made up the material.

Germline V gene data show CDR1 as SGHRS and CDR2 as YFSETQ. The CDR3 consists of 13 residues. The germline V and J ends were trimmed by 0 bases and 8 bases, with 11 bases remaining between them. Under the authors' procedure: How many nucleated cells were present was estimated from reference gene primer amplification. Measured with immunoSEQ multiplex PCR; TCRdb has only the in-frame clones, and not every one. The V and J calls and the clone size are those of that table, but D and trimming were determined from the DNA. The data contain some 170,000 clones, 70% to 80% of them singletons. The specimen sequenced was peripheral blood. The chain links TRBV5-1 to TRBJ1-2, with D perhaps TRBD1 (5 bases). The clonotype was recovered from a woman aged 45-59 years with active or convalescent COVID-19. The CDR3 bases are TGCGCCAGCAGCTTGGCCGCGCAGGGAGGCTACACCTTC. Amino acids: CASSLAAQGGYTF.